The rows below give T cell receptor beta chains drawn from one sample of a study of blood T cell repertoires in COVID-19. Profiling relied on immunoSEQ multiplex PCR, and the TCRdb table lists in-frame clones only, not all of them. The sample carries hundreds of thousands of clones, around 85% recorded once. Sequenced input: peripheral blood. The receptors come from a woman between 45 and 60 years old with acute or convalescent COVID-19. Each CDR3 is given with its conserved first and last residue. The order of the fields is V gene, D gene, J gene, clone size, CDR3 DNA, CDR3 protein. D genes are given only for firm matches. For some rows the clone size is stated as once, few or many, or as a class when expanded; others skip it.

v_call: TRBV9; d_call: TRBD2; j_call: TRBJ2-7; clone_size: -; cdr3_nt: TGTGCCAGCAGCGTCGGACTAGCGGGATACGAGCAGTACTTC; cdr3_aa: CASSVGLAGYEQYF
v_call: TRBV19; d_call: -; j_call: TRBJ1-4; clone_size: -; cdr3_nt: TGTGCCAGTAGTATCGCTATTCGGGGTCCGACTAATGAAAAACTGTTTTTT; cdr3_aa: CASSIAIRGPTNEKLFF
v_call: TRBV7-6; d_call: -; j_call: TRBJ2-7; clone_size: many; cdr3_nt: TGTGCCAGCAGCCCAAGGACAGTGGAGTACTTC; cdr3_aa: CASSPRTVEYF
v_call: TRBV7-2; d_call: TRBD2; j_call: TRBJ2-5; clone_size: -; cdr3_nt: TGTGCCAGCAGCTTAATGGGCGTAGCGGGAGAGACCCAGTACTTC; cdr3_aa: CASSLMGVAGETQYF
v_call: TRBV5-1; d_call: -; j_call: TRBJ2-7; clone_size: -; cdr3_nt: TGCGCCAGCAGCCTCTGGGGGGACGAGCAGTACTTC; cdr3_aa: CASSLWGDEQYF
v_call: TRBV6-6; d_call: TRBD1; j_call: TRBJ1-2; clone_size: -; cdr3_nt: TGTGCCAGCAGTTACTTGGGGACAGGGTTCTATGGCTACACCTTC; cdr3_aa: CASSYLGTGFYGYTF
v_call: TRBV7-9; d_call: -; j_call: TRBJ1-6; clone_size: -; cdr3_nt: TGTGCCAGCCGGGACACCAACTCCTATAATTCACCCCTCCACTTT; cdr3_aa: CASRDTNSYNSPLHF
v_call: TRBV21-1; d_call: -; j_call: TRBJ2-2; clone_size: -; cdr3_nt: TGTGCCAGCAGCATAAGCGGACCGAACACCGGGGAGCTGTTTTTT; cdr3_aa: CASSISGPNTGELFF
v_call: TRBV3-1/TRBV3-2; d_call: -; j_call: TRBJ2-6; clone_size: -; cdr3_nt: TGTGCCAGCAACGCCCATACAGGGACTGGGGCCAACGTCCTGACTTTC; cdr3_aa: CASNAHTGTGANVLTF
v_call: TRBV19; d_call: -; j_call: TRBJ2-7; clone_size: -; cdr3_nt: TGTGCCAGTAGTATGGAGGGGGCCGAGCAGTACTTC; cdr3_aa: CASSMEGAEQYF
v_call: TRBV2; d_call: -; j_call: TRBJ2-3; clone_size: -; cdr3_nt: TGTGCCAGCAGTGAACAGGGGTGGGATACGCAGTATTTT; cdr3_aa: CASSEQGWDTQYF
v_call: TRBV7-8; d_call: -; j_call: TRBJ1-5; clone_size: -; cdr3_nt: TGTGCCAGCAGCTTCCCAGACAGCCTTAGCAATCAGCCCCAGCATTTT; cdr3_aa: CASSFPDSLSNQPQHF
v_call: TRBV3-1/TRBV3-2; d_call: -; j_call: TRBJ1-6; clone_size: few; cdr3_nt: TGTGCCAGCAGTCCGACAGTTAGCTCACCCCTCCACTTT; cdr3_aa: CASSPTVSSPLHF
v_call: TRBV7-9; d_call: TRBD1; j_call: TRBJ2-7; clone_size: -; cdr3_nt: TGTGCCAGCAGCCGAGACAGGGGGAGGGACGAGCAGTACTTC; cdr3_aa: CASSRDRGRDEQYF
v_call: TRBV5-4; d_call: -; j_call: TRBJ2-1; clone_size: -; cdr3_nt: TGTGCCAGCAGCCTTTGGGGCAGATACAATGAGCAGTTCTTC; cdr3_aa: CASSLWGRYNEQFF